A selection of T cell receptor beta chains follows, all from one sample in a study of early T cells in non-severe SARS-CoV-2 infection. MiXCR, run by TCRdb on the 5' RACE reads, gives a single entry per CDR3 protein. This repertoire shows about 30,000 distinct CDR3 sequences, roughly 5% found once; its top ten account for 10% to 14%. The sample comprised whole blood. These receptors all come from an adult who was a healthcare worker with PCR-confirmed SARS-CoV-2 infection or an uninfected control (not recorded which). CDR3s include the opening cysteine and the closing phenylalanine or tryptophan. Fields, in order: V gene, clone size, D gene, CDR3 length, J gene, CDR3 DNA, CDR3 protein. A D gene is named only where the DNA matches it firmly. Rows may omit the clone size; those that give it use once, few, many or a size class.

>TRBV6-6|many|TRBD2|19|TRBJ2-7
TGTGCCAGCAGTTACACCCCAACGGGACTAGCGGGAATAAGATACGAGCAGTACTTC
CASSYTPTGLAGIRYEQYF
>TRBV12-3/TRBV12-4|many|TRBD1|15|TRBJ1-5
TGTGCCAGCAGTCGTGGACAGGGGGCTTATCAGCCCCAGCATTTT
CASSRGQGAYQPQHF
>TRBV7-2|-|-|17|TRBJ1-1
TGTGCCAGCAGCTTCTATTCATACGGGAAGGATAACACTGAAGCTTTCTTT
CASSFYSYGKDNTEAFF
>TRBV20-1|many|-|17|TRBJ2-1
TGCAGTGCTAGAGCTTCTAGCGTAACCAGCTCCTACAATGAGCAGTTCTTC
CSARASSVTSSYNEQFF
>TRBV7-9|few|-|14|TRBJ1-5
TGTGCCAGCACCAACTCGGGCAATGGTCAGCCCCAGCATTTT
CASTNSGNGQPQHF
>TRBV4-3|-|-|12|TRBJ2-7
TGCGCCAGCAGTCAAGGGGGGTCCGAGCAGTACTTC
CASSQGGSEQYF
>TRBV7-2|-|-|14|TRBJ2-3
TGTGCCAGCAGCTTATCCAGCAGTACAGATACGCAGTATTTT
CASSLSSSTDTQYF
>TRBV20-1|many|-|14|TRBJ1-2
TGCAGTGCTCCCCCGAGTGATTATGACTATGGCTACACCTTC
CSAPPSDYDYGYTF
>TRBV11-2|-|-|17|TRBJ2-7
TGTGCCAGCAGCTCCGCGGGATCCACCATCTTTGCTTCTGAGCAGTACTTC
CASSSAGSTIFASEQYF
>TRBV20-1|few|-|14|TRBJ1-3
TGCAGTGCTAGAGGGTCAGGAGCCCGAAACACCATATATTTT
CSARGSGARNTIYF
>TRBV5-4|many|-|13|TRBJ2-6
TGTGCCAGCAGCTTGTCCGGGGCCAACGTCCTGACTTTC
CASSLSGANVLTF
>TRBV27|few|-|14|TRBJ2-7
TGTGCCAGCAGTTGGGCTAGCGCCGGCGTGGAGCAGTACTTC
CASSWASAGVEQYF
>TRBV5-1|many|-|16|TRBJ2-2
TGCGCCAGCAGCTCCCGGACAGTAACCGTTGCCGGGGAGCTGTTTTTT
CASSSRTVTVAGELFF
>TRBV6-2/TRBV6-3|many|-|14|TRBJ2-7
TGTGCCAGCAACCACGGCGGGTTACCCTACGAGCAGTACTTC
CASNHGGLPYEQYF
>TRBV3-2|many|-|14|TRBJ2-5
TGTGCCAGCCGGGGGGGGATGCCTCAAGAGACCCAGTACTTC
CASRGGMPQETQYF
>TRBV5-6|many|-|11|TRBJ2-1
TGTGCCAGCAGCAATTACAATGAGCAGTTCTTC
CASSNYNEQFF
>TRBV29-1|few|-|11|TRBJ2-1
TGCAGCCCCCGTTGGAGCAATGAGCAGTTCTTC
CSPRWSNEQFF
>TRBV12-3/TRBV12-4|-|TRBD1|15|TRBJ1-5
TGTGCCAGCAGTGGACAGGGCGGCGGCAATCAGCCCCAGCATTTT
CASSGQGGGNQPQHF
>TRBV5-5|few|TRBD1|13|TRBJ1-1
TGTGCCAGCAGCTTCGACAGGGCGGCTGAAGCTTTCTTT
CASSFDRAAEAFF
>TRBV4-1|many|-|15|TRBJ2-7
TGCGCCAGCAGCCAAGATCGGTCAGGGGGGAGCCCTCGGTACTTC
CASSQDRSGGSPRYF
>TRBV5-1|many|-|12|TRBJ2-1
TGCGCCAGCAGCTTGGCGGGCAATGAGCAGTTCTTC
CASSLAGNEQFF
>TRBV5-4|many|-|11|TRBJ2-1
TGTGCCAGCAGCAAGAACAATGAGCAGTTCTTC
CASSKNNEQFF
>TRBV25-1|many|TRBD1|15|TRBJ2-7
TGTGCCAGCAGTGAACGGACAGGCAGCCCCCGCGGGCAGTACTTC
CASSERTGSPRGQYF
>TRBV27|many|-|15|TRBJ2-5
TGTGCCAGCAGTCGCTATAGCGCTGATGGGGAGACCCAGTACTTC
CASSRYSADGETQYF
>TRBV2|-|-|15|TRBJ2-1
TGTGCCAGCAGCTGGGGCCGGGAATCCTACAATGAGCAGTTCTTC
CASSWGRESYNEQFF
>TRBV25-1|-|TRBD1|17|TRBJ2-2
TGTGCCAGCAGTGAAGTATTGAGACAGGGAAGCACCGGGGAGCTGTTTTTT
CASSEVLRQGSTGELFF
>TRBV27|many|TRBD2|17|TRBJ2-2
TGTGCCAGCATCGGGACTAGCGGGGACCCGAACACCGGGGAGCTGTTTTTT
CASIGTSGDPNTGELFF
>TRBV2|-|-|12|TRBJ2-3
TGTGCCAGCAGTGGTGTCCGAGATACGCAGTATTTT
CASSGVRDTQYF
>TRBV4-2|-|-|18|TRBJ2-7
TGTGCCAGCAGCCAAGAGGCCGAGACGGCTTCATTGTCCTACGAGCAGTACTTC
CASSQEAETASLSYEQYF
>TRBV28|many|-|17|TRBJ2-7
TGTGCCAGCGACCACTCCCTCCCACGGGGGGCGCTGGGCGAGCAGTACTTC
CASDHSLPRGALGEQYF
>TRBV29-1|-|TRBD1|14|TRBJ1-1
TGCAGCGCCAGGGACAGGGGAATGAACACTGAAGCTTTCTTT
CSARDRGMNTEAFF
>TRBV27|many|-|13|TRBJ1-5
TGTGCCAGCAGCCCCAGGGGCAATCAGCCCCAGCATTTT
CASSPRGNQPQHF
>TRBV28|-|TRBD2|15|TRBJ2-1
TGTGCCAGCACAGGGTTTAGCGGGTCCTACAATGAGCAGTTCTTC
CASTGFSGSYNEQFF
>TRBV6-1|many|-|16|TRBJ2-6
TGTGCCAGCAGCCCAACCACCAGGGCCGGGGCCAACGTCCTGACTTTC
CASSPTTRAGANVLTF
>TRBV13|many|-|17|TRBJ1-6
TGTGCCAGCAGCGCCGGGACTCCAAGCTCCTATAATTCACCCCTCCACTTT
CASSAGTPSSYNSPLHF
>TRBV12-3/TRBV12-4|many|-|14|TRBJ2-2
TGTGCCAGCTCGGTAACAGGGAGGGCCGGGGAGCTGTTTTTT
CASSVTGRAGELFF
>TRBV12-3/TRBV12-4|many|TRBD1|15|TRBJ1-5
TGTGCCAGCAGCCCCGGACAGGGCCGTCGTCAGCCCCAGCATTTT
CASSPGQGRRQPQHF
>TRBV6-5|many|-|12|TRBJ1-2
TGTGCCAGCAGGGGAGGTGGCGGTGGCTACACCTTC
CASRGGGGGYTF
>TRBV5-4|many|-|14|TRBJ1-2
TGTGCCAGCAGCTTATTCAGTGCTAACTATGGCTACACCTTC
CASSLFSANYGYTF
>TRBV11-2|many|-|13|TRBJ1-2
TGTGCCAGCAGCCGCGGACAGAACTATGGCTACACCTTC
CASSRGQNYGYTF
>TRBV29-1|-|TRBD1|16|TRBJ2-7
TGCAGCGTTGAAGAACGGGCGGAGGCAGGGGGCTACGAGCAGTACTTC
CSVEERAEAGGYEQYF
>TRBV12-5|-|-|15|TRBJ2-1
TGTGCTATCGGTGTGGGGGAGAGCTCCTACAATGAGCAGTTCTTC
CAIGVGESSYNEQFF
>TRBV9|many|-|16|TRBJ1-3
TGTGCCAGCAGCGTAGCACAGCACTTATCTGGAAACACCATATATTTT
CASSVAQHLSGNTIYF
>TRBV28|-|-|14|TRBJ2-3
TGTGCCAGCAGTAGGGACGGACGCACAGATACGCAGTATTTT
CASSRDGRTDTQYF
>TRBV4-2|many|TRBD2|16|TRBJ2-3
TGTGCCAGCAGCCCGCTCGCGCGGGAGGAGCAAGATACGCAGTATTTT
CASSPLAREEQDTQYF
>TRBV5-6|many|-|14|TRBJ2-3
TGTGCCAGCAGCTTGGGCGGACTAACAGATACGCAGTATTTT
CASSLGGLTDTQYF
>TRBV12-3/TRBV12-4|many|TRBD2|15|TRBJ2-1
TGTGCCAGCAGAACTAGCGGGGGGGCCTACAATGAGCAGTTCTTC
CASRTSGGAYNEQFF
>TRBV6-2/TRBV6-3|-|-|14|TRBJ1-1
TGTGCCAGCAGTGGTCCTAGGGTCGACACTGAAGCTTTCTTT
CASSGPRVDTEAFF
>TRBV7-2|many|TRBD2|13|TRBJ2-1
TGTGCCAGCAGCTTAACCCTAGCGGGTGAGGGGTTCTTC
CASSLTLAGEGFF
>TRBV28|many|TRBD2|19|TRBJ2-5
TGTGCCAGCCAAACCTACTTTGGACTAGCGGGAGTTGCGGTGAAGACCCAGTACTTC
CASQTYFGLAGVAVKTQYF
>TRBV11-2|many|TRBD2|15|TRBJ2-2
TGTGCCAGCAGCATGACTAGCGCGAACACCGGGGAGCTGTTTTTT
CASSMTSANTGELFF
>TRBV7-2|many|-|15|TRBJ2-1
TGTGCCAGCAGCTTAGGAGAGATTGCCTACAATGAGCAGTTCTTC
CASSLGEIAYNEQFF
>TRBV5-1|medium-sized|-|13|TRBJ2-5
TGCGCCAGCAGCTTGGAATGGCAGCAGACCCAGTACTTC
CASSLEWQQTQYF
>TRBV12-3/TRBV12-4|few|TRBD1|15|TRBJ2-3
TGTGCCAGCAGCCCAACAGGGGGCAGTACAGATACGCAGTATTTT
CASSPTGGSTDTQYF